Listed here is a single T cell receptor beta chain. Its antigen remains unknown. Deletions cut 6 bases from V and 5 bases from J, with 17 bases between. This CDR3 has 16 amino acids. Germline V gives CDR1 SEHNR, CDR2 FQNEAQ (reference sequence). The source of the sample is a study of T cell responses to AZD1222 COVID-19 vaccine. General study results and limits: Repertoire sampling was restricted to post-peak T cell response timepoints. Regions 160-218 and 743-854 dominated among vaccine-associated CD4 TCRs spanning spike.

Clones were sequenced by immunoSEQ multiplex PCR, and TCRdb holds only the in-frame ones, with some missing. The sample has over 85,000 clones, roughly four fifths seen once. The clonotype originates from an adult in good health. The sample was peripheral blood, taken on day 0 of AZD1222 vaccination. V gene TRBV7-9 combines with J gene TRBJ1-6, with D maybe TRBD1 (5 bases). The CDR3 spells CASSTRGWNDNSPLHF. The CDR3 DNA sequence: TGTGCCAGCAGTACTCGGGGCTGGAACGATAATTCACCCCTCCACTTT.